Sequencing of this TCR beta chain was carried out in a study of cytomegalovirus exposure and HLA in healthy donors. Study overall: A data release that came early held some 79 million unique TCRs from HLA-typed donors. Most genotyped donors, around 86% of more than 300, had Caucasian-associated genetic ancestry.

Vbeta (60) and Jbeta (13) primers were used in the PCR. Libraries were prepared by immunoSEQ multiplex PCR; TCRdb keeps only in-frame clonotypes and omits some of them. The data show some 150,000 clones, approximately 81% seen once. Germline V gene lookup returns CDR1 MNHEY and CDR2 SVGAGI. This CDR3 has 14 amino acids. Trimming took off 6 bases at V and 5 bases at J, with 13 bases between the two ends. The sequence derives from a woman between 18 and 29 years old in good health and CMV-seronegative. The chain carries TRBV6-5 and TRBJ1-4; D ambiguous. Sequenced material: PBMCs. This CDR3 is CASRDGRRNEKLFF. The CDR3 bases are TGTGCCAGCAGAGATGGACGGAGGAATGAAAAACTGTTTTTT.